Here is one T cell receptor (beta chain) with its context. Its matching antigen is unknown. Germline V gene data show CDR1 as MGHRA and CDR2 as YSYEKL. V lost 2 bases and J lost 6; bases outside the gene matches: 6. This CDR3 is built from 14 residues. This specimen comes from a study of cytomegalovirus exposure and HLA in healthy donors. Study-level findings and limits: A missense DCLRE1C variant was associated with V- and J-gene trimming of TCR beta chains in a later analysis, and an independent cohort replicated the association. Previous analysis showed most TCR beta V segments were productive about 87% or about 30% of the time. Usually a TCR sequence was rare, but some public TCRs were found in many donors.

A multiplex PCR was run with 60 Vbeta primers and 13 Jbeta primers. Assay: immunoSEQ multiplex PCR; the TCRdb copy retains only in-frame clones and omits some. The repertoire includes about 120,000 clones, about three quarters of them detected once, and roughly 3.5% sits in the top ten. The chain employs TRBV4-1 and TRBJ1-2; TRBD1 aligns across 7 bases. The sequence derives from a woman in her twenties or thirties in good health and CMV-seropositive. The sample taken for sequencing was PBMCs. CDR3 DNA: TGCGCCAGCAGCCAACCACAGGGGAAAGATGGCTACACCTTC. Its translation is CASSQPQGKDGYTF.